This record concerns one TCR beta chain sequence. From germline, CDR1 is MNHEY and CDR2 SMNVEV (reference sequence). J gave up 7 bases and V 8 bases, and 1 base lay outside the gene matches. The CDR3 contains 13 residues. The record originates from a study of blood T cell repertoires in COVID-19. The overall study: T cells, B-cell-depleted T cells, or PBMCs supplied cDNA or gDNA.

As originally analysed: Estimation of nucleated cell counts relied on the amplification of reference gene primers. TCRdb keeps only in-frame clones here, not all; method: immunoSEQ multiplex PCR. V and J calls and clone size follow that table, whereas D and trimming were derived from the DNA. Of roughly 110,000 clones listed, about 87% are singletons. This chain connects TRBV27 to TRBJ2-1, with 14 bases lining up with TRBD2. This receptor was obtained from a woman in her forties or fifties with acute or convalescent COVID-19. The sequencing sample was made of peripheral blood. The DNA for the CDR3 is TGTGCCAGCTGGACTAGCGGGAGGAATGAGCAGTTCTTC. It specifies CASWTSGRNEQFF.